This TCR beta chain was identified in a study of monozygotic twins with inflammatory bowel disease. The length of the CDR3 is 19 residues. Germline CDR1 reads MNHEY; CDR2 reads SMNVEV (reference sequence). TCRdb reprocessed the 5' RACE reads and stores each CDR3 protein as one record, lacking DNA. Its table records 300,000 to 400,000 distinct CDR3 sequences. The sequenced sample consisted of blood. The rearrangement uses TRBV27 and TRBJ2-1; TCRdb's assignment of TRBD2 cannot be checked, as there is no DNA. The TCR comes from a human donor with ulcerative colitis or Crohn's disease, or a healthy co-twin of an affected twin (not recorded which). This chain's CDR3 is CASRTEVAGADSSYNEQFF.